These 2 T cell receptor beta chains share one sample of origin, sequenced in a study of OX40 agonist ivuxolimab in advanced cancers. TCRdb's table, derived via immunoSEQ multiplex PCR, lists solely in-frame clones and lacks some. The table shows about 77,000 clones, with around 90% occurring only once. Sequencing used CD4+ or CD8+ T cells sorted from blood, obtained in a trial of the OX40 agonist ivuxolimab. The receptor source for this set is an adult with an advanced solid tumor such as melanoma, head and neck, liver or kidney cancer.

J is TRBJ2-7 and V is TRBV5-6; TRBD2 aligns across 10 bases. Germline assignment: CDR1 SGHDT and CDR2 YYEEEE. V lost 2 bases to trimming and J lost 4 bases; unmatched junction nucleotides: 6. CDR3 size: 15 residues. CDR3 protein: CASSFSRAGGYEQYF. CDR3 bases: TGTGCCAGCAGCTTTTCACGAGCGGGAGGGTACGAGCAGTACTTC.

The chain has TRBV29-1 and TRBJ2-1, with D possibly matching TRBD1 (7 bases). Trimming left V 1 base short and J 4 bases short, with 17 bases between. The germline V gene has CDR1 SQVTM and CDR2 ANQGSEA. This CDR3 has 16 amino acids. CDR3 loop: CSVEGRGQLLYNEQFF. The CDR3 bases are TGCAGCGTTGAAGGGAGGGGACAGTTACTGTACAATGAGCAGTTCTTC.